These 16 T cell receptor beta chains were all obtained from the same sample, sequenced in a study of blood T cell repertoires in COVID-19. This table comes from immunoSEQ multiplex PCR, and its TCRdb copy is limited to in-frame clones, with some not included. Of around 300,000 clones listed, under 90% are singletons. The specimen sequenced was PBMCs or T cells enriched from blood (not recorded which). These receptors were collected from a woman aged 55-69 years who had recovered from COVID-19.

The rearrangement joins TRBV4-2 to TRBJ2-2; perhaps TRBD2 as D (6 bases). CDR1 is LGHNA and CDR2 is YNFKEQ in the germline V gene. The CDR3 length is 15 residues. The V gene lost 4 bases and the J gene lost 0 bases, with 9 bases spanning the gap. The CDR3: CASSPGTSNTGELFF. CDR3 DNA sequence: TGTGCCAGCAGCCCCGGGACTTCGAACACCGGGGAGCTGTTTTTT.

The J gene is TRBJ1-5, the V gene TRBV3-1 (or the pseudogene TRBV3-2); no reliable D call. Germline CDR1 reads LGHDT; CDR2 reads YNNKEL (reference sequence). Trimming took 0 bases from V and 5 from J, leaving 8 bases between them. CDR3 length: 14 residues. The CDR3 DNA sequence: TGTGCCAGCAGCCAAGAGCGGGGTCATCAGCCCCAGCATTTT. Its protein product is CASSQERGHQPQHF.

This clone appeared a single time. The rearrangement links TRBV4-2 to TRBJ1-2; D ambiguous. Germline CDR1 and CDR2: LGHNA and YNFKEQ. The CDR3 covers 14 residues. V gave up 1 base and J gave up 1 base, with 7 bases separating them. The chain's CDR3 is CASSQGGGNYGYTF. CDR3 DNA sequence: TGTGCCAGCAGCCAAGGAGGCGGTAACTATGGCTACACCTTC.

The rearrangement joins TRBV7-9 to TRBJ2-7; tentatively, D is TRBD2 (6 bases). Germline CDR1 reads SEHNR; CDR2 reads FQNEAQ (reference sequence). Trimming took 1 base from V and 7 from J, leaving 14 bases between them. The CDR3 is 14 residues long. CDR3: CASSLVGGEVEQYF. In nucleotides, the CDR3 is TGTGCCAGCAGCTTAGTGGGCGGGGAGGTTGAGCAGTACTTC.

J is TRBJ1-1 and V is TRBV14; maybe TRBD1 (5 bases). Germline values: CDR1 SGHDN, CDR2 FVKESK. V was clipped by 1 base and J by 0 bases, with 18 bases between them. The CDR3 has 18 amino acids. The CDR3 sequence: CASSQGLTAGPLNTEAFF. The CDR3 DNA reads as TGTGCCAGCAGCCAAGGCTTAACGGCAGGGCCCTTGAACACTGAAGCTTTCTTT.

This sequence joins TRBV28 and TRBJ1-6, with 7 bases that match TRBD1. The CDR3 length is 12 residues. V was pared by 8 bases and J by 10 bases, with 5 bases of the junction left unmatched. From germline, CDR1 is MDHEN and CDR2 SYDVKM. This CDR3 reads CASATGKSPLHF. DNA of the CDR3: TGTGCCAGCGCGACAGGGAAATCACCCCTCCACTTT.

The V and J genes are TRBV7-2 and TRBJ2-5, with a possible D match to TRBD2 (6 bases). V gave up 5 bases and J gave up 5 bases, with 21 bases separating them. The CDR3 is 16 amino acids. Germline V gives CDR1 SGHTA, CDR2 FQGNSA. The CDR3 reads CASSITLGLPRETQYF. CDR3 sequence (DNA): TGTGCCAGCAGCATCACCCTGGGACTTCCCCGGGAGACCCAGTACTTC.

About this clone itself: Other DNA sequences in the sample encode the same CDR3. The chain combines TRBV28 with TRBJ1-2, with D possibly being TRBD1 (6 bases). The CDR3 is 12 residues long. The germline V gene encodes CDR1 MDHEN and CDR2 SYDVKM. V gave up 5 bases and J gave up 4 bases, with 8 bases separating them. The CDR3 bases are TGTGCCAGCAGTCTAGGGGGCTATGGCTACACCTTC. Translation gives CASSLGGYGYTF.

V is TRBV28 and J is TRBJ1-2; D unresolved. V was shortened by 6 bases and J by 5 bases, with 22 bases between the two germline ends. The CDR3 covers 16 residues. Germline V gene data show CDR1 as MDHEN and CDR2 as SYDVKM. The CDR3 sequence: CASRPNLSSTSYGYTF. CDR3 coding DNA: TGTGCCAGCAGACCAAACCTATCCTCCACCTCATATGGCTACACCTTC.

This clone was counted once. The chain is built from TRBV5-1 and TRBJ2-3, with a tentative D call TRBD1 (6 bases). The V and J ends lost 7 bases and 4 bases respectively, with 16 bases between them. The CDR3 covers 14 residues. Germline CDR1 is SGHRS and CDR2 is YFSETQ. CDR3 DNA: TGCGCCAGCTCTTCCAGTCCAGGGGCAGATACGCAGTATTTT. Translated, it gives CASSSSPGADTQYF.

This rearrangement joins TRBV2 to TRBJ1-2; D possibly corresponds to TRBD1 (5 bases). The CDR3 is 13 residues long. Trimming removed 4 bases from V and 5 bases from J, with 11 bases in between. The V gene's germline CDR1 is SNHLY and CDR2 FYNNEI. The CDR3 DNA sequence: TGTGCCAGCAGTGTACAGGAGTTATATGGCTACACCTTC. Amino acid sequence: CASSVQELYGYTF.

The rearrangement uses TRBV4-1 and TRBJ2-2; 11 positions agree with TRBD1. After removal of 1 base from V and 4 bases from J, the junction contained 2 bases not matched to a gene. The CDR3 length is 16 residues. Germline V gene data show CDR1 as MGHRA and CDR2 as YSYEKL. The CDR3 bases are TGCGCCAGCAGCCAAGGTGGACAGGGGGCCACCGGGGAGCTGTTTTTT. As protein: CASSQGGQGATGELFF.

The sample holds a few counts of this clone. The rearrangement uses TRBV5-1 and TRBJ2-1, with 8 bases aligning to TRBD2. CDR1 is SGHRS and CDR2 is YFSETQ in the germline V gene. The V gene end was trimmed by 5 bases and the J gene end by 6 bases; junction bases not matched to a gene: 10. The CDR3 spans 15 residues. The CDR3 DNA follows: TGCGCCAGCAGACCGCGAAGCGGGGGTCTCAATGAGCAGTTCTTC. Amino acids: CASRPRSGGLNEQFF.

This chain joins TRBV5-4 and TRBJ2-1, with TRBD2 matching over 8 bases. CDR3 size: 14 residues. Germline trimming cut 1 base from V and 5 bases from J; bases unmatched to any gene: 2. In germline, CDR1 is SGHNT, CDR2 YYREEE (reference sequence). The chain's CDR3 is CASSLTGRDNEQFF. The CDR3 DNA reads as TGTGCCAGCAGCTTGACCGGGAGGGACAATGAGCAGTTCTTC.

The chain combines TRBV6-5 with TRBJ1-2, with a possible D match to TRBD1 (5 bases). This CDR3 is built from 12 residues. Germline V CDR1 and CDR2: MNHEY, SVGAGI. Trimming stripped 11 bases from V and 2 bases from J, with 12 bases between. DNA of the CDR3: TGTGCCTCCGGCGGGGGGAACTATGGCTACACCTTC. Residues: CASGGGNYGYTF.

V usage is TRBV7-3 and J usage is TRBJ2-2; TRBD2 matches at 10 bases. This CDR3 has 15 amino acids. Germline CDR1 SGHTA, CDR2 FQGTGA. The V gene end was trimmed by 4 bases and the J gene end by 3 bases; junction bases not matched to a gene: 2. CDR3 residues: CASSSSGRDTGELFF. DNA of the CDR3: TGTGCCAGCAGCTCGAGCGGGAGGGACACCGGGGAGCTGTTTTTT. The variable domain in full, completed from reference TRBV7-3 and TRBJ2-2, reads GAGVSQTPSNKVTEKGKYVELRCDPISGHTALYWYRQSLGQGPEFLIYFQGTGAADDSGLPNDRFFAVRPEGSVSTLKIQRTERGDSAVYLCASSSSGRDTGELFFGEGSRLTVL.